Each of the 29 T cell receptor beta chains below was sequenced from the same sample in a study of CD8 T cells in Susac syndrome. When the RNA was reverse transcribed, random hexamers were used with an input of about 0.5 to 1 ug. One entry per CDR3 protein, called by TCRdb with MiXCR from the immunoSEQ multiplex PCR reads. The data show around 300,000 distinct CDR3 sequences, with over 75% seen just once and around 0.2% held by the top ten. Sequencing was carried out using CD8+ T cells from PBMCs. The receptors stem from a human donor with multiple sclerosis.

The rearrangement uses TRBV11-3 and TRBJ2-1; D is undetermined. This CDR3 has 13 residues. Trimming shortened V by 8 bases and J by 4 bases, and 12 bases separated the two germline ends. Germline values: CDR1 SGHNT, CDR2 YENEEA. The DNA for the CDR3 is TGTGCCAGCGCGGCTACGGATTACAATGAGCAGTTCTTC. It translates to CASAATDYNEQFF. The full variable domain, rest sourced from reference TRBV11-3 and TRBJ2-1, is EAGVVQSPRYKIIEKKQPVAFWCNPISGHNTLYWYLQNLGQGPELLIRYENEEAVDDSQLPKDRFSAERLKGVDSTLKIQPAELGDSAVYLCASAATDYNEQFFGPGTRLTVL.

V usage is TRBV27 and J usage is TRBJ2-7; perhaps TRBD1 as D (5 bases). The germline CDR1 and CDR2 sequences are MNHEY and SMNVEV (reference sequence). Trimming pared 10 bases from V and 5 bases from J, leaving 18 bases between. This CDR3 contains 13 residues. CDR3 sequence: CATRLKWGDEQYF. Here the CDR3 DNA reads TGTGCCACCCGATTAAAGTGGGGCGACGAGCAGTACTTC.

The chain recombines TRBV28 with TRBJ2-5, with D unclear. The CDR3 spans 16 residues. V lost 2 bases and J lost 1, with 14 bases in between. Germline CDR1 reads MDHEN; CDR2 reads SYDVKM. In DNA form, the CDR3 reads TGTGCCAGCAGTTTAACCGGGTTCCCACCCCAAGAGACCCAGTACTTC. It translates to CASSLTGFPPQETQYF.

This clonotype has just a few counts. This rearrangement joins TRBV11-2 to TRBJ2-5; 8 nucleotides match TRBD1. The CDR3 is made up of 16 amino acids. Germline CDR1 is SGHAT and CDR2 is FQNNGV. After removal of 5 bases from V and 2 bases from J, the junction contained 10 bases not matched to a gene. This CDR3 reads CASSPDRGGDQETQYF. Written as DNA, the CDR3 is TGTGCCAGCAGCCCCGACAGGGGAGGTGATCAAGAGACCCAGTACTTC.

V gene TRBV2 combines with J gene TRBJ1-1; the D is unclear. Trimming stripped 4 bases from V and 0 bases from J, with 15 bases between. CDR1 is SNHLY, CDR2 FYNNEI, per germline. The CDR3 has 16 amino acids. The CDR3 nucleotides read TGTGCCAGCAGTGTTATGCGGCACGACATGAACACTGAAGCTTTCTTT. Residues: CASSVMRHDMNTEAFF. Supplemented by reference TRBV2 and TRBJ1-1, the full variable domain reads EPEVTQTPSHQVTQMGQEVILRCVPISNHLYFYWYRQILGQKVEFLVSFYNNEISEKSEIFDDQFSVERPDGSNFTLKIRSTKLEDSAMYFCASSVMRHDMNTEAFFGQGTRLTVV.

The chain uses TRBV7-9 and TRBJ2-7; D might be TRBD2 (5 bases). V was clipped by 5 bases and J by 2 bases, with 16 bases between them. Germline lookup yields CDR1 SEHNR and CDR2 FQNEAQ (reference sequence). This CDR3 has 15 residues. CDR3 sequence: CASSLTRTGTYEQYF. The CDR3 region has the DNA TGTGCCAGCAGCCTTACAAGAACCGGGACCTACGAGCAGTACTTC. The full variable domain, completed using reference TRBV7-9 and TRBJ2-7, is DTGVSQNPRHKITKRGQNVTFRCDPISEHNRLYWYRQTLGQGPEFLTYFQNEAQLEKSRLLSDRFSAERPKGSFSTLEIQRTEQGDSAMYLCASSLTRTGTYEQYFGPGTRLTVT.

J is TRBJ2-1 and V is TRBV5-1; D may correspond to TRBD1 or TRBD2 (5 bases each). Deletions cut 4 bases from V and 8 bases from J, with 13 bases between. CDR3 length equals 13 residues. Germline V gives CDR1 SGHRS, CDR2 YFSETQ. The chain's CDR3 is CASSPGRGDEQFF. DNA for the CDR3: TGCGCCAGCAGCCCTGGTCGAGGGGATGAGCAGTTCTTC.

V usage is TRBV18 and J usage is TRBJ2-1, with D tentatively TRBD2 (6 bases). Germline V gives CDR1 KGHSH, CDR2 LQKENI. This CDR3 has 15 residues. Trimming shortened V by 2 bases and J by 6 bases, and 14 bases separated the two germline ends. CDR3 protein: CASSPFNGTSNEQFF. For the CDR3, the DNA is TGTGCCAGCTCACCATTCAATGGGACTTCCAATGAGCAGTTCTTC.

The rearrangement links TRBV7-2 to TRBJ1-2; D not resolved. V dropped 2 bases and J dropped 4 bases, with 11 bases sitting between them. The V gene's germline CDR1 is SGHTA and CDR2 FQGNSA. CDR3 length equals 14 residues. The CDR3 reads CASSLRVSGYGYTF. The DNA of the CDR3 is TGTGCCAGCAGCTTAAGGGTGAGCGGCTATGGCTACACCTTC.

V and J are TRBV7-9 and TRBJ1-2, with unresolved D. Germline V gene sequence: CDR1 SEHNR, CDR2 FQNEAQ (reference sequence). V lost 1 base and J lost 3, with 9 bases in between. The CDR3 covers 14 residues. This CDR3 is CASSLVPGYYGYTF. In DNA, the CDR3 is TGTGCCAGCAGCTTAGTCCCAGGATACTATGGCTACACCTTC.

The chain's CDR3 is CASSPGEWKYYEQYF. The CDR3 coding sequence is TGTGCCAGCAGCCCCGGAGAATGGAAGTACTACGAGCAGTACTTC. The J gene is TRBJ2-7, the V gene TRBV6-1; D not resolved. The CDR3 has 15 amino acids. The V end was cut by 6 bases, the J end by 3 bases, with 18 bases between. Looked up from germline, CDR1 is MNHNS and CDR2 is SASEGT.

The chain uses TRBV12-3 or TRBV12-4 and TRBJ2-1; the D gene is possibly TRBD1 (6 bases). Trimming took off 4 bases at V and 10 bases at J, with 17 bases between the two ends. The CDR3 contains 14 residues. The CDR3 DNA is TGTGCCAGCAGTTCCCCGGGACAACCGTTAGAGCAGTTCTTC. Amino acid sequence: CASSSPGQPLEQFF.

The J gene is TRBJ2-7, the V gene TRBV6-1; 8 nucleotides agree with TRBD2. This CDR3 region has 15 residues. V lost 6 bases and J lost 3; bases outside the gene matches: 10. Germline V CDR1 and CDR2: MNHNS, SASEGT. The CDR3 sequence is CASSPGTRPDYEQYF. The CDR3 DNA follows: TGTGCCAGCAGCCCAGGGACTAGGCCTGACTACGAGCAGTACTTC.

The chain couples TRBV4-3 to TRBJ2-5; D remains ambiguous. CDR3 length equals 15 residues. Trimming pared 0 bases from V and 2 bases from J, leaving 10 bases between. The germline V gene has CDR1 LGHNA and CDR2 YSLEER. The CDR3 DNA follows: TGCGCCAGCAGCCAAGATTGGCTCCGGCAAGAGACCCAGTACTTC. This sequence encodes CASSQDWLRQETQYF.

This chain connects TRBV19 to TRBJ2-7, with 7 bases fitting TRBD2. The germline gives CDR1 LNHDA, CDR2 SQIVND (reference sequence). Germline trimming cut 3 bases from V and 6 bases from J; bases unmatched to any gene: 8. The CDR3 consists of 14 residues. In DNA, the CDR3 is TGTGCCAGTAGTATCATGGCGGGAGCTGGCGAGCAGTACTTC. Its translation: CASSIMAGAGEQYF.

The V gene is TRBV24-1, the J gene TRBJ2-4; the D is unclear. Trimming took 2 bases from V and 1 from J, leaving 11 bases between them. CDR1 and CDR2 from the germline V gene are KGHDR and SFDVKD. The CDR3 spans 16 residues. The CDR3 nucleotides are TGTGCCACCAGTGATTCCCGGGTTACGGCCAAAAACATTCAGTACTTC. This gives the protein CATSDSRVTAKNIQYF.

The chain employs TRBV27 and TRBJ2-1; D gene unclear. The germline CDR1 and CDR2 sequences are MNHEY and SMNVEV (reference sequence). V dropped 7 bases and J dropped 9 bases, with 22 bases sitting between them. The CDR3 spans 15 residues. This CDR3 reads CASTPQSLVGTEQFF. CDR3 bases: TGTGCCAGCACCCCCCAGAGCCTAGTTGGTACTGAGCAGTTCTTC.

V is TRBV28 and J is TRBJ1-5; 9 bases align to TRBD1. V gave up 5 bases and J gave up 6 bases; unmatched junction bases: 8. Germline V gene sequence: CDR1 MDHEN, CDR2 SYDVKM. The CDR3 extends over 15 amino acids. The CDR3 region is CASSPRGTGIQPQHF. The DNA for the CDR3 is TGTGCCAGCAGTCCTCGAGGGACAGGGATTCAGCCCCAGCATTTT. The full variable domain, rest sourced from reference TRBV28 and TRBJ1-5, is DVKVTQSSRYLVKRTGEKVFLECVQDMDHENMFWYRQDPGLGLRLIYFSYDVKMKEKGDIPEGYSVSREKKERFSLILESASTNQTSMYLCASSPRGTGIQPQHFGDGTRLSIL.

This clonotype occurred a few times. The chain joins TRBV12-3 or TRBV12-4 to TRBJ1-1, with D perhaps matching TRBD1 (6 bases). Trimming removed 6 bases from V and 3 bases from J, with 17 bases in between. This CDR3 spans 15 amino acids. The CDR3 DNA is TGTGCCAGCAGGTTGGGGCAGGGGCTAGACACTGAAGCTTTCTTT. It encodes CASRLGQGLDTEAFF.

This chain joins TRBV4-3 and TRBJ1-2; a weak D match, TRBD1 (5 bases). CDR1 and CDR2 (germline): LGHNA, YSLEER. This CDR3 has 12 amino acids. The V and J ends lost 4 bases and 6 bases respectively, with 9 bases between them. The CDR3 region has the DNA TGCGCCAGCAGCCGGCAGGGCGATGGCTACACCTTC. Amino acid sequence: CASSRQGDGYTF.

The rearrangement joins TRBV27 to TRBJ2-7, with unresolved D. V lost 11 bases and J lost 0, with 2 bases in between. In germline, CDR1 is MNHEY, CDR2 SMNVEV (reference sequence). The CDR3 runs to 9 residues. The CDR3 loop is CAFSYEQYF. The CDR3 nucleotides are TGTGCCTTCTCCTACGAGCAGTACTTC.

V gene TRBV5-6 combines with J gene TRBJ2-7; 10 nucleotides match TRBD2. Germline-derived CDR1 and CDR2 are SGHDT and YYEEEE. The CDR3 has 16 residues. The V and J ends lost 0 bases and 6 bases, in that order; junction bases with no gene match: 9. The CDR3 DNA is TGTGCCAGCAGCTTGGACGCTAGCGGGAGAGTCGGCGAGCAGTACTTC. Its translation: CASSLDASGRVGEQYF.

The chain combines TRBV12-3 or TRBV12-4 with TRBJ1-4, with D perhaps matching TRBD1 (6 bases). This CDR3 is built from 16 residues. Trimming removed 3 bases from V and 10 bases from J, with 21 bases in between. The DNA of the CDR3 is TGTGCCAGCAGTTTTCTCGTCAGGGGCTCAATGGGAAAACTGTTTTTT. Its translation: CASSFLVRGSMGKLFF.

V and J are TRBV7-9 and TRBJ2-7; tentative D call: TRBD2 (5 bases). CDR3 length equals 13 residues. V shed 5 bases and J shed 2 bases, with 10 bases lying between them. Germline lookup yields CDR1 SEHNR and CDR2 FQNEAQ (reference sequence). DNA of the CDR3: TGTGCCAGCAGCCCAGCGGCTACCTACGAGCAGTACTTC. Translating gives CASSPAATYEQYF.

The chain couples TRBV10-2 to TRBJ2-7; TRBD2 might be the D (6 bases). This CDR3 has 12 residues. Germline values: CDR1 WSHSY, CDR2 SAAADI. The germline V and J ends were trimmed by 6 bases and 6 bases, with 12 bases remaining between them. The CDR3 region is CASRSGSGEQYF. CDR3 coding DNA: TGCGCCAGCAGATCCGGGAGTGGCGAGCAGTACTTC.

The chain joins TRBV30 to TRBJ1-1, with D uncertain. V was pared by 2 bases and J by 6 bases, with 7 bases between. Germline CDR1 and CDR2: GTSNPN and SVGIG (reference sequence). This CDR3 spans 11 amino acids. The CDR3 protein is CAWSTAAEAFF. The CDR3 DNA reads TGTGCCTGGAGTACAGCCGCTGAAGCTTTCTTT. The whole variable domain, remainder taken from reference TRBV30 and TRBJ1-1, is SQTIHQWPATLVQPVGSPLSLECTVEGTSNPNLYWYRQAAGRGLQLLFYSVGIGQISSEVPQNLSASRPQDRQFILSSKKLLLSDSGFYLCAWSTAAEAFFGQGTRLTVV.

This sequence joins TRBV20-1 and TRBJ2-7, with D possibly being TRBD2 (5 bases). This CDR3 spans 13 amino acids. Trimming cost V 4 bases and J 5 bases, with 15 bases left between them. The V gene's germline CDR1 is DFQATT and CDR2 SNEGSKA (reference sequence). CDR3 region: CSAKDFHFDEQYF. The CDR3 DNA reads TGCAGTGCTAAGGACTTCCACTTCGACGAGCAGTACTTC.

The V call is TRBV19, the J call TRBJ2-7; D is perhaps TRBD2 (6 bases). The V end was cut by 3 bases, the J end by 3 bases, with 12 bases between. The CDR3 has 14 residues. Germline CDR1 reads LNHDA; CDR2 reads SQIVND (reference sequence). The CDR3 DNA reads TGTGCCAGTAGTATTGGTAGCGGACTCTACGAGCAGTACTTC. It encodes CASSIGSGLYEQYF. The full variable domain, its missing parts supplied by reference TRBV19 and TRBJ2-7, is DGGITQSPKYLFRKEGQNVTLSCEQNLNHDAMYWYRQDPGQGLRLIYYSQIVNDFQKGDIAEGYSVSREKKESFPLTVTSAQKNPTAFYLCASSIGSGLYEQYFGPGTRLTVT.

This chain connects TRBV20-1 to TRBJ2-3; TRBD1 agrees at 8 bases. The V gene's germline CDR1 is DFQATT and CDR2 SNEGSKA (reference sequence). This CDR3 has 19 residues. V shed 3 bases and J 1 base; nucleotides not matched to a gene: 18. The CDR3 sequence: CSASSPGTGTYGGTDTQYF. The CDR3 region has the DNA TGCAGTGCTAGTAGCCCCGGGACAGGCACTTACGGTGGCACAGATACGCAGTATTTT.